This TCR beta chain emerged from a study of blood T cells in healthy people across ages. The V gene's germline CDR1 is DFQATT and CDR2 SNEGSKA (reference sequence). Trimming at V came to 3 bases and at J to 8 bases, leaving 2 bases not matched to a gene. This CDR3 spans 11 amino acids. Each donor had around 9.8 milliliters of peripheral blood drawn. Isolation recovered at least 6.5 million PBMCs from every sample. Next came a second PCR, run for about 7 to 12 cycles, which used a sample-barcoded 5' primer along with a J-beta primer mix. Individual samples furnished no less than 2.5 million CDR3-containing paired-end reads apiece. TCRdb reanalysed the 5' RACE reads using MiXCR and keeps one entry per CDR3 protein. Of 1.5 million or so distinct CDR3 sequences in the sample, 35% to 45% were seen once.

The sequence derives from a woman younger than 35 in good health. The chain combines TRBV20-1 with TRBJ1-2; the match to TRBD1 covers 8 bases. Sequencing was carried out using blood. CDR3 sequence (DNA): TGCAGTGCTAGCGGACAGGGCGGCTACACCTTC. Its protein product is CSASGQGGYTF.